This paragraph covers one T cell receptor (beta chain) sequence. One end of the junction is discordant with germline, which a read error may explain. The data derive from a study of shared clonotypes between healthy human individuals. Using immunoSEQ multiplex PCR, the repertoire was profiled, and TCRdb retains in-frame clones only, with some absent. This sample has around 1.5 million clones; approximately 98% occur once, and the top ten carry around 0.45%. Germline loops: CDR1 SGHDT, CDR2 YYEEEE. This CDR3 is built from 11 residues. Sequences were obtained from naive CD4+ T cells sorted from blood. Described subset: CD45RA+ positively selected. The chain uses TRBV5-6 and TRBJ1-6; D is perhaps TRBD1 (6 bases). This sequence was found in a man aged 30 to 39 in good health. CDR3: CASSSKDSRLF. The CDR3 bases are TGTGCCAGCAGCTCAAAGGACAGCCGCCTATTT.